Following are 8 T cell receptor beta chains from one sample sequenced in a study of T cell responses to AZD1222 COVID-19 vaccine. Sequenced by immunoSEQ multiplex PCR; TCRdb stores in-frame clones only, minus some. The profile shows under 85,000 clones, 70% to 90% of them singletons. Specimen: peripheral blood, collected on day 0 of AZD1222 vaccination. These receptors were taken from an adult in good health.

The V and J genes are TRBV27 and TRBJ1-1; 8 bases agree with TRBD1. This CDR3 is 14 amino acids long. CDR1 MNHEY and CDR2 SMNVEV come from the germline V gene (reference sequence). With V trimmed by 1 base and J by 4 bases, 2 bases remained unmatched. CDR3 in amino acids: CASSLYQGATEAFF. The CDR3 nucleotides read TGTGCCAGCAGTTTATATCAGGGGGCCACTGAAGCTTTCTTT.

The chain carries TRBV7-9 and TRBJ1-3; D perhaps matches TRBD1 (6 bases). Germline V lookup: CDR1 SEHNR, CDR2 FQNEAQ (reference sequence). The CDR3 extends over 14 amino acids. The V and J ends lost 6 bases and 0 bases respectively, with 9 bases between them. In DNA, the CDR3 is TGTGCCAGCAGACAGGGCAGCTCTGGAAACACCATATATTTT. Protein: CASRQGSSGNTIYF.

V usage is TRBV27 and J usage is TRBJ1-5; possible D gene TRBD1, 5 bases. The CDR3 runs 16 residues. CDR1 MNHEY and CDR2 SMNVEV come from the germline V gene (reference sequence). Trimming removed 6 bases at V and 0 bases at J, with 15 bases between. In DNA, the CDR3 is TGTGCCAGCAGCAGGGCAGGGAGACCTAGCAATCAGCCCCAGCATTTT. Translated: CASSRAGRPSNQPQHF.

The rearrangement links TRBV6-4 to TRBJ2-3, with D tentatively TRBD1 (5 bases). Trimming removed 3 bases at V and 1 base at J, with 8 bases between. CDR1 and CDR2 (germline): MRHNA, SNTAGT. This CDR3 has 14 amino acids. The CDR3 region is CASSEQGGTDTQYF. DNA for the CDR3: TGTGCCAGCAGTGAACAAGGGGGCACAGATACGCAGTATTTT.

This clone was detected once. The V and J genes are TRBV2 and TRBJ2-7; 9 bases align to TRBD2. The CDR3 sequence is 14 residues long. Trimming removed 6 bases from V and 3 bases from J; junction bases left unmatched: 6. Germline assignment: CDR1 SNHLY and CDR2 FYNNEI. Here the CDR3 DNA reads TGTGCCAGCAGCCGCGGGGGGGTAGACTACGAGCAGTACTTC. This translates into CASSRGGVDYEQYF.

V is TRBV19 and J is TRBJ1-5; TRBD1 aligns across 10 bases. Looked up from germline, CDR1 is LNHDA and CDR2 is SQIVND (reference sequence). The CDR3 spans 16 residues. V lost 9 bases and J lost 5; bases outside the gene matches: 13. DNA of the CDR3: TGTGCCAGCAAGAGGACAGGGGGAGGTTTGGATCAGCCCCAGCATTTT. Translation: CASKRTGGGLDQPQHF.

This clone was recorded a few times. The CDR3 spells CVRSLPGAGLYEQYF. The CDR3 nucleotides are TGTGTCAGAAGCTTACCGGGAGCCGGATTATACGAGCAGTACTTC. The chain has TRBV7-5 and TRBJ2-7; no check of the table's D call, TRBD2, against the DNA was made. TRBV7-5 is recorded as a pseudogene. The CDR3 totals 15 residues.

The chain joins TRBV28 to TRBJ1-1; tentatively, D is TRBD1 (6 bases). The germline V and J ends were trimmed by 5 bases and 10 bases, with 14 bases remaining between them. Germline values: CDR1 MDHEN, CDR2 SYDVKM. This CDR3 has 12 amino acids. In DNA form, the CDR3 reads TGTGCCAGCAGTCCAAAGACAGGCGGAGCTTTCTTT. This translates into CASSPKTGGAFF.